This is a list of T cell receptor beta chains from one sample in a study of shared clonotypes between healthy human individuals. TCRdb's copy holds only in-frame clones and misses some; the assay was immunoSEQ multiplex PCR. The table records roughly 530,000 clones, less than 96% of them present only once. The material sequenced was naive CD4+ T cells sorted from blood. Source of these receptors: a woman aged 30 to 39 in good health. The CDR3 runs from the conserved cysteine through the conserved F or W. D genes are given only for firm matches. The size of a clone is reported for some rows only, either as once, few or many, or as a class for expanded clones.

cdr3_aa cdr3_nt cdr3_length v_call clone_size d_call j_call
CASRGGGEKLFF TGTGCCAGCAGGGGGGGTGGAGAAAAACTGTTTTTT 12 TRBV2 NA NA TRBJ1-4
CASSIPGPAGQPQHF TGTGCCAGTAGTATACCCGGACCGGCGGGTCAGCCCCAGCATTTT 15 TRBV19 NA NA TRBJ1-5
CASSPAGGLRGAKPSYEQYF TGTGCCAGCAGCCCGGCCGGTGGTTTACGGGGCGCAAAACCCTCCTACGAGCAGTACTTC 20 TRBV5-4 NA NA TRBJ2-7
CASGGLVGYEQYF TGTGCCAGTGGGGGACTAGTCGGCTACGAGCAGTACTTC 13 TRBV19 NA TRBD2 TRBJ2-7
CASSIKLASYEQYF TGTGCCAGTAGTATTAAACTGGCATCCTACGAGCAGTACTTC 14 TRBV19 NA NA TRBJ2-7
CASSLVGGGNYNEQFF TGTGCCAGCAGCTTAGTTGGCGGGGGGAATTACAATGAGCAGTTCTTC 16 TRBV7-3 NA TRBD2 TRBJ2-1
CASSVRGPYEQYF TGTGCCAGCAGTGTAAGAGGACCTTACGAGCAGTACTTC 13 TRBV6-1 once NA TRBJ2-7
CASQKGSANEKLFF TGTGCCAGCCAAAAGGGATCGGCTAATGAAAAACTGTTTTTT 14 TRBV19 once NA TRBJ1-4
CASSLRDINTEAFF TGTGCCAGCAGTTTACGGGACATAAACACTGAAGCTTTCTTT 14 TRBV28 NA NA TRBJ1-1
CASGPEGTDTQYF TGCGCCAGCGGACCGGAGGGCACAGATACGCAGTATTTT 13 TRBV5-1 NA NA TRBJ2-3
CASSLTLADYNEQFF TGTGCCAGCAGCTTGACGCTAGCGGACTACAATGAGCAGTTCTTC 15 TRBV5-4 NA TRBD2 TRBJ2-1
CASSETGNSYEQYF TGTGCCAGCAGTGAAACAGGGAACTCCTACGAGCAGTACTTC 14 TRBV6-1 NA NA TRBJ2-7
CASSIGTGRGTEAFF TGTGCCAGTAGTATAGGCACAGGCCGGGGCACTGAAGCTTTCTTT 15 TRBV19 NA NA TRBJ1-1
CASSLAGGTGELFF TGCGCCAGCAGCTTGGCCGGCGGCACCGGGGAGCTGTTTTTT 14 TRBV5-1 NA NA TRBJ2-2
CASSQGPGTYEQYF TGTGCCAGCAGCCAAGGACCGGGGACCTACGAGCAGTACTTC 14 TRBV14 NA NA TRBJ2-7
CASSKDTGAYEQYF TGTGCCAGCAGTAAAGACACGGGTGCCTACGAGCAGTACTTC 14 TRBV6-6 NA NA TRBJ2-7
CASSPVQGYEQYF TGTGCCAGCTCACCAGTGCAGGGCTACGAGCAGTACTTC 13 TRBV18 once NA TRBJ2-7
CASSIATGTGSNQPQHF TGTGCCAGTAGTATAGCCACAGGGACGGGGAGCAATCAGCCCCAGCATTTT 17 TRBV19 NA NA TRBJ1-5
CASSRTSGESTDTQYF TGCGCCAGCAGTCGGACTAGCGGAGAAAGCACAGATACGCAGTATTTT 16 TRBV10-1 once TRBD2 TRBJ2-3
CASSLGGRDNEQFF TGCGCCAGCAGCTTGGGGGGCCGCGACAATGAGCAGTTCTTC 14 TRBV5-1 NA NA TRBJ2-1
CASSVGNTGELFF TGTGCCAGCAGCGTAGGTAACACCGGGGAGCTGTTTTTT 13 TRBV9 NA NA TRBJ2-2
CASSPFGTGGRAAEQYF TGTGCCAGCTCACCCTTCGGGACAGGGGGCAGGGCCGCCGAGCAGTACTTC 17 TRBV18 NA TRBD1 TRBJ2-7
CASSSRWGTSGMTSTDTQYF TGCGCCAGCAGCTCCAGGTGGGGGACTAGCGGGATGACTAGCACAGATACGCAGTATTTT 20 TRBV5-1 NA TRBD2 TRBJ2-3
CASSHTSNEQFF TGCGCCAGCAGTCATACGAGCAATGAGCAGTTCTTC 12 TRBV23-1 few NA TRBJ2-1
CASSLAVNTEAFF TGTGCCAGCAGCTTAGCGGTGAACACTGAAGCTTTCTTT 13 TRBV13 NA NA TRBJ1-1
CASSLSEGATDTQYF TGTGCCAGCTCACTTAGCGAGGGGGCAACAGATACGCAGTATTTT 15 TRBV18 NA TRBD1 TRBJ2-3
CATSRELADYYNEQFF TGTGCCACCAGCAGAGAACTAGCGGATTACTACAATGAGCAGTTCTTC 16 TRBV15 NA TRBD2 TRBJ2-1
CASSALRTGSGANVLTF TGTGCCAGCAGCGCTCTAAGGACAGGCTCTGGGGCCAACGTCCTGACTTTC 17 TRBV7-6 NA TRBD1 TRBJ2-6
CASSGRFAGEGELFF TGTGCCAGCAGCGGCCGGTTTGCGGGAGAGGGGGAGCTGTTTTTT 15 TRBV13 NA TRBD2 TRBJ2-2
CASSESGRAGREQYF TGTGCCAGCAGTGAAAGCGGGAGGGCCGGGCGCGAGCAGTACTTC 15 TRBV28 NA TRBD2 TRBJ2-7
CASSTTPTRRPPYNEQFF TGTGCCAGCAGCACTACCCCCACGAGGAGGCCACCCTACAATGAGCAGTTCTTC 18 TRBV7-9 NA NA TRBJ2-1
CASSPLAGRSTDTQYF TGTGCCAGCTCACCACTGGCGGGACGGAGCACAGATACGCAGTATTTT 16 TRBV18 NA NA TRBJ2-3
CASSLAGGLAYEQYF TGTGCCAGCAGCTTGGCCGGGGGCCTTGCCTACGAGCAGTACTTC 15 TRBV5-4 NA NA TRBJ2-7
CASSEQGQSSYEQYF TGTGCCAGCAGTGAACAGGGACAGAGTTCCTACGAGCAGTACTTC 15 TRBV2 NA TRBD1 TRBJ2-7
CSVEGTDPQGHNYGYTF TGCAGCGTTGAAGGGACAGACCCACAGGGTCACAACTATGGCTACACCTTC 17 TRBV29-1 NA NA TRBJ1-2
CASSSDLRNEQFF TGTGCCAGCAGCTCAGATCTACGCAATGAGCAGTTCTTC 13 TRBV7-6 NA NA TRBJ2-1
CASSPGQGKQFF TGTGCCAGCTCACCAGGACAGGGCAAGCAGTTCTTC 12 TRBV18 NA TRBD1 TRBJ2-1
CASSLTAAGGGLEQYF TGTGCCAGTAGCCTGACGGCGGCGGGAGGGGGCTTGGAGCAGTACTTC 16 TRBV19 NA TRBD2 TRBJ2-7
CASSWRQNTEAFF TGTGCCAGCAGTTGGAGACAGAACACTGAAGCTTTCTTT 13 TRBV25-1 NA NA TRBJ1-1
CASSSGPSGEQYF TGTGCCAGCAGTTCTGGCCCTTCGGGCGAGCAGTACTTC 13 TRBV28 NA NA TRBJ2-7
CASTMGGILDTEAFF TGTGCCAGTACCATGGGAGGGATTTTAGACACTGAAGCTTTCTTT 15 TRBV19 NA NA TRBJ1-1
CASRNPGTEETQYF TGTGCCAGCAGAAATCCCGGGACTGAAGAGACCCAGTACTTC 14 TRBV27 NA NA TRBJ2-5
CASSLVAGTSYEQYF TGTGCCAGCAGCTTAGTAGCGGGGACATCCTACGAGCAGTACTTC 15 TRBV11-2 NA TRBD2 TRBJ2-7
CASSPMAGETGANVLTF TGTGCCAGCTCCCCTATGGCCGGAGAAACTGGGGCCAACGTCCTGACTTTC 17 TRBV18 NA NA TRBJ2-6
CATSSDRAGSQPQHF TGTGCCACTTCCTCGGACAGGGCAGGTTCTCAGCCCCAGCATTTT 15 TRBV19 NA TRBD1 TRBJ1-5
CASKFGDRGGTDTQYF TGTGCCAGCAAGTTTGGGGACAGGGGAGGCACAGATACGCAGTATTTT 16 TRBV28 NA TRBD1 TRBJ2-3
CAISMSSYEQYF TGTGCCATCAGCATGTCCTCCTACGAGCAGTACTTC 12 TRBV10-3 NA NA TRBJ2-7
CASSLAVAEQFF TGTGCCAGCAGCTTGGCGGTAGCGGAGCAGTTCTTC 12 TRBV11-2 NA NA TRBJ2-1
CSVEDPSGSGQFF TGCAGCGTTGAAGATCCAAGCGGGAGCGGGCAGTTCTTC 13 TRBV29-1 NA TRBD2 TRBJ2-1
CASGGSYEQYF TGTGCCTCCGGTGGGAGCTACGAGCAGTACTTC 11 TRBV30 once NA TRBJ2-7
CASSVEVGILGEQYF TGTGCCAGCAGCGTAGAGGTGGGAATCCTCGGTGAGCAGTACTTC 15 TRBV9 NA NA TRBJ2-7
CASSLVGSPLHF TGTGCCAGCAGTTTAGTAGGGTCACCCCTCCACTTT 12 TRBV27 once NA TRBJ1-6
CASSGTLNTEAFF TGTGCCAGCAGTGGGACACTGAACACTGAAGCTTTCTTT 13 TRBV6-1 NA NA TRBJ1-1
CASSLQPQETQYF TGCGCCAGCAGCTTACAGCCCCAAGAGACCCAGTACTTC 13 TRBV5-1 NA NA TRBJ2-5
CASRIRGRGNQPQHF TGTGCCAGCAGGATTAGGGGGCGCGGCAATCAGCCCCAGCATTTT 15 TRBV25-1 few TRBD1 TRBJ1-5